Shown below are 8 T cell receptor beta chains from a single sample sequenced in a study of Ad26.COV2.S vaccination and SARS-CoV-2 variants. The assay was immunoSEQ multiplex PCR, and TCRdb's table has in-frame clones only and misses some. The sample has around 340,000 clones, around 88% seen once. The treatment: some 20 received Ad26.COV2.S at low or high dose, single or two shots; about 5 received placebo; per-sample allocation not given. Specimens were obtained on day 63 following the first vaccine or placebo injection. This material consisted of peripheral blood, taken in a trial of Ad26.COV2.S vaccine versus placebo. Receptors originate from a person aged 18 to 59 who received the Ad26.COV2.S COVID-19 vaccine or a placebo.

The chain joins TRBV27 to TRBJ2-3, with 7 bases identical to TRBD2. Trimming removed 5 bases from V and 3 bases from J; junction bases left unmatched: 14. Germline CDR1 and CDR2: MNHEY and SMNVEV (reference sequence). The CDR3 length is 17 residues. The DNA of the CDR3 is TGTGCCAGCAGTCCCGGGGGGTTGGTTCGGGGTACAGATACGCAGTATTTT. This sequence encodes CASSPGGLVRGTDTQYF.

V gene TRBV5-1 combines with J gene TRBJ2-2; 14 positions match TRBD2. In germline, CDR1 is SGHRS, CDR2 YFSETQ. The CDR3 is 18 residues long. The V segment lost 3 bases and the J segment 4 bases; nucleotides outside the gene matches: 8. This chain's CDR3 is CASSSGTSGRKGTGELFF. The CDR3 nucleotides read TGCGCCAGCAGCTCCGGGACTAGCGGGAGAAAAGGCACCGGGGAGCTGTTTTTT.

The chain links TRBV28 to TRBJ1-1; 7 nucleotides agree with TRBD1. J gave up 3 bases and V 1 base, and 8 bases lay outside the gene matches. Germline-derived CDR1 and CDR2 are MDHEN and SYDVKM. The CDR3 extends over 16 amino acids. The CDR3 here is CASSLYRQGRDTEAFF. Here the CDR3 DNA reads TGTGCCAGCAGTTTATACCGACAGGGAAGAGACACTGAAGCTTTCTTT.

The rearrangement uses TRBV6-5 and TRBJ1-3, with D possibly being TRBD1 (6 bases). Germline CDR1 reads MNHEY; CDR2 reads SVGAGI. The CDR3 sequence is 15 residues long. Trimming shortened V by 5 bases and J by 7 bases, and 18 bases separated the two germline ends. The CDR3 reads CASSPSDRWANTIYF. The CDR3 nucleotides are TGTGCCAGCAGTCCCTCGGACAGATGGGCCAACACCATATATTTT.

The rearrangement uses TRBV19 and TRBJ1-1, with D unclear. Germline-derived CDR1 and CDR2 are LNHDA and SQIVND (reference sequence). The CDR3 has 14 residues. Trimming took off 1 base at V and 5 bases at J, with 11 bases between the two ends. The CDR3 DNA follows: TGTGCCAGTAGTATAGCAGACGCGGGAACTGAAGCTTTCTTT. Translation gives CASSIADAGTEAFF.

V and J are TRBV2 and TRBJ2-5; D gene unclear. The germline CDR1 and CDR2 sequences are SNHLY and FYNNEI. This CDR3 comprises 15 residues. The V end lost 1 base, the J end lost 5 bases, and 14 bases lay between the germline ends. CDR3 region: CASSEDPLSRETQYF. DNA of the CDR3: TGTGCCAGCAGTGAAGACCCTCTCTCAAGGGAGACCCAGTACTTC.

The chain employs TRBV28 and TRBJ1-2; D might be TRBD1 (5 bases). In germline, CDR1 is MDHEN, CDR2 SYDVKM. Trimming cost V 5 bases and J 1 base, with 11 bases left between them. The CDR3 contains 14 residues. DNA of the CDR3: TGTGCCAGCAGTCCTGGGGCCTTTAACTATGGCTACACCTTC. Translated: CASSPGAFNYGYTF.

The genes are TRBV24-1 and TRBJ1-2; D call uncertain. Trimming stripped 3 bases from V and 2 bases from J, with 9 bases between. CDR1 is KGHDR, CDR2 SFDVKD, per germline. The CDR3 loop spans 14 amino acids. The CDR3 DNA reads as TGTGCCACCAGTGATCCGCCCAGGAACTATGGCTACACCTTC. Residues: CATSDPPRNYGYTF.